The clone carrying this T cell receptor (beta chain) was counted at least ten times. The target antigen is unknown. The junction does not match germline at one end; this may be a read error. This specimen comes from a study of Graves' ophthalmopathy and Graves' hyperthyroidism. Across the study: Hyperthyroidism was classified as stable if no ophthalmopathy occurred within 18 months of follow-up.

Findings and limits, study-wide: Ophthalmopathy progression was predicted by the model at around 70% sensitivity and approximately 73% specificity. The blood repertoire also included most expanded thyroid clonotypes above 0.001 frequency.

Amplification targeted the TCR beta CDR3 regions, with RNA transcripts as the source material. The first-round RT-PCR employed HTBI primers together with the Qiagen OneStep RT-PCR kit. A multiplex PCR was then performed as the second round. Each CDR3 protein is one row after TCRdb ran MiXCR on the multiplex PCR reads. The sample has around 1.1 million distinct CDR3 sequences, about 40% seen once; the top ten hold around 10%. Diagnostic conclusions were grounded in clinical symptoms, serum thyroxine, TRAb, thyroid ultrasound and orbital computed tomography. Germline V gene lookup returns CDR1 SGHRS and CDR2 YFSETQ. The CDR3 loop spans 15 amino acids.

The source material was peripheral blood or thyroid tissue (not recorded which). The sequence derives from an adult man with Graves' hyperthyroidism. This chain joins TRBV5-1 and TRBJ2-2; 8 nucleotides align to TRBD1. The CDR3 reads CASSQGTGNTGELFF. For the CDR3, the DNA is TGTGCCAGCAGCCAAGGGACAGGGAACACCGGGGAGCTGTTTTTT.